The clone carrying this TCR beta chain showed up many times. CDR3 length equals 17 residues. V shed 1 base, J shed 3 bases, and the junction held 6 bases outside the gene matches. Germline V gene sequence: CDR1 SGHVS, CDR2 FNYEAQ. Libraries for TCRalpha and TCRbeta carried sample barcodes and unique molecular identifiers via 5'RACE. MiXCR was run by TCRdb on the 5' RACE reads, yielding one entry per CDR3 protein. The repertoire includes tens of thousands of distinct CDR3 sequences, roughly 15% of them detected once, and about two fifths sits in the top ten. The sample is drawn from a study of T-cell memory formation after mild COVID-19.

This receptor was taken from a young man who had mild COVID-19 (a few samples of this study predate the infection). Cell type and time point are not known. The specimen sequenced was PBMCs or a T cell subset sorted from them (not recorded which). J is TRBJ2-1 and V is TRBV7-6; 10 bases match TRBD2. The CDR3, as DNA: TGTGCCAGCAGCTTAGAGGCTAGCGGGGGTGTCTACAATGAGCAGTTCTTC. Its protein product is CASSLEASGGVYNEQFF.